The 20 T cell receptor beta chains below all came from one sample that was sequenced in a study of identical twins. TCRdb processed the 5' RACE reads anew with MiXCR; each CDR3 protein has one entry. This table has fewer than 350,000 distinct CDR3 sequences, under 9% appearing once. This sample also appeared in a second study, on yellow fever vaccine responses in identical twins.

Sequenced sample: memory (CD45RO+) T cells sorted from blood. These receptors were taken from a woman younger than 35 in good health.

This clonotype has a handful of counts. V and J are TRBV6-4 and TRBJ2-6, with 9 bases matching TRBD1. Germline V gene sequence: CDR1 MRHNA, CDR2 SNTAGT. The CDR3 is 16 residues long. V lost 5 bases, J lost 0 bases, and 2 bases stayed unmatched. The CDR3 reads CASSRQGGSGANVLTF. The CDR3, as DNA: TGTGCCAGCAGTAGACAGGGGGGCTCTGGGGCCAACGTCCTGACTTTC.

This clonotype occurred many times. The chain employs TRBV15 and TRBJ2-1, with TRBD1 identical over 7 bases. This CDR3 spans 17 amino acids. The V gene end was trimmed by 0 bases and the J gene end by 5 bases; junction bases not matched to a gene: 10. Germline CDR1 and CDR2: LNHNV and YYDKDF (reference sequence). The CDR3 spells CATSRDPAGTVNNEQFF. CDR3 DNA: TGTGCCACCAGCAGAGATCCCGCCGGGACAGTCAACAATGAGCAGTTCTTC.

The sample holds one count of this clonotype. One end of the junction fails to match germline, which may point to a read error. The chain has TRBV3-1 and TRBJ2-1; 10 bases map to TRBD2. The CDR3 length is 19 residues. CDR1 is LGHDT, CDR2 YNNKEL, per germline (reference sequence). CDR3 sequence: CTSSPRDRWTSGVVNEQFF. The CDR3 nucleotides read TGTACCAGCAGTCCTCGGGACAGATGGACTAGCGGAGTGGTCAATGAGCAGTTCTTC.

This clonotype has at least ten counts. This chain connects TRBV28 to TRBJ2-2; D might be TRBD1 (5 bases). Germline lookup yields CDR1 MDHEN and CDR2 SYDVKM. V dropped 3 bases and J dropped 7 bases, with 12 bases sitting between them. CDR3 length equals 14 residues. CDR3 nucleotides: TGTGCCAGCAGTTTCACCCAGGGCCTCGGGGAGCTGTTTTTT. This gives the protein CASSFTQGLGELFF.

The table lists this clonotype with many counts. CDR3 in amino acids: CASSSYDEQFF. CDR3 DNA: TGTGCCAGCAGTTCATACGATGAGCAGTTCTTC. The chain uses TRBV2 and TRBJ2-1; no reliable D call. CDR3 size: 11 residues. CDR1 is SNHLY and CDR2 is FYNNEI in the germline V gene. V was cut by 5 bases and J by 8 bases, with 7 bases left in between.

The CDR3 here is CASSPWGGRETQYF. The CDR3, as DNA: TGTGCCAGCAGCCCCTGGGGGGGACGGGAGACCCAGTACTTC. V usage is TRBV12-3 or TRBV12-4 and J usage is TRBJ2-5, with 7 bases aligning to TRBD2. This CDR3 region has 14 residues. The J segment lost 5 bases and the V segment lost 6 bases, leaving 9 bases of the junction unmatched.

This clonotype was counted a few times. CDR3 sequence: CASSLVGREQYF. The CDR3 DNA is TGTGCCAGCAGCTTGGTGGGCCGCGAGCAGTACTTC. The chain carries TRBV5-4 and TRBJ2-7; no reliable D call. The germline V gene has CDR1 SGHNT and CDR2 YYREEE (reference sequence). The germline V and J ends were trimmed by 0 bases and 6 bases, with 7 bases remaining between them. The length of the CDR3 is 12 residues.

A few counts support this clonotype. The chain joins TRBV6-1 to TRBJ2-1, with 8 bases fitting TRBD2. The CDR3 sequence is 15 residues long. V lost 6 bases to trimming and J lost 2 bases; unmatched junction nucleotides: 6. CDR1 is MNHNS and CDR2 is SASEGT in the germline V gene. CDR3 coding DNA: TGTGCCAGCAGACTAATAGCGGGGACCTACAATGAGCAGTTCTTC. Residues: CASRLIAGTYNEQFF.

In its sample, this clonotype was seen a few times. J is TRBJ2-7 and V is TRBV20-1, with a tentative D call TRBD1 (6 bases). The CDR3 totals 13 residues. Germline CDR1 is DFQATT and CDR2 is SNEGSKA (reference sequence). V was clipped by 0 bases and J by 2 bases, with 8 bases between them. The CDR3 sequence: CSARDGTTYEQYV. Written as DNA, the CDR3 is TGCAGTGCTAGAGATGGGACAACCTACGAGCAGTACGTC.

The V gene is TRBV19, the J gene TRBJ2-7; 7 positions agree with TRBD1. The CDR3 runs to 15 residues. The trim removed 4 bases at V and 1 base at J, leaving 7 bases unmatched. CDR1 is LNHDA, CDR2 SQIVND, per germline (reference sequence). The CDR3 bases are TGTGCCAGTAGTACCGGGACAGAAAGATCCTACGAGCAGTACTTC. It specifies CASSTGTERSYEQYF.

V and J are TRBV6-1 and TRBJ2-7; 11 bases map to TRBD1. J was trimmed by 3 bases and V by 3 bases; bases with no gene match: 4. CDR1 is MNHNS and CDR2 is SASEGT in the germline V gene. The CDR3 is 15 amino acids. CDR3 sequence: CASSDGTGGLYEQYF. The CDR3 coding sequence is TGTGCCAGCAGTGACGGGACAGGGGGACTCTACGAGCAGTACTTC.

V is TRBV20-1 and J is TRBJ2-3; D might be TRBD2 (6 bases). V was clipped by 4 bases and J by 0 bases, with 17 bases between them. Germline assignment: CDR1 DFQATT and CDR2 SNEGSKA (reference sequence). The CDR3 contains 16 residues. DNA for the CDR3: TGCAGTGCTATAACGCCGGGGCGGGATAGCACAGATACGCAGTATTTT. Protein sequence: CSAITPGRDSTDTQYF.

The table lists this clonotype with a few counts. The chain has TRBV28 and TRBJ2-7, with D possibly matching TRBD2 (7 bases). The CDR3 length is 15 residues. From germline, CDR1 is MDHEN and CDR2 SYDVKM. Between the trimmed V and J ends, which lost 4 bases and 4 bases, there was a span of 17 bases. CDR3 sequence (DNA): TGTGCCAGCAGTTCCACCGGGGGGCCCACATACGAGCAGTACGTC. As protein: CASSSTGGPTYEQYV.

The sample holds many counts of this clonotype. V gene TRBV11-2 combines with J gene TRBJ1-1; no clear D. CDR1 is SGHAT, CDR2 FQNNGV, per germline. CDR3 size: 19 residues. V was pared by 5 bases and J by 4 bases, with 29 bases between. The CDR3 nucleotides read TGTGCCAGCAGCCCCGGAATCGGGCGGTCTATGAGATCGGTCACTGAAGCTTTCTTT. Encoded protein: CASSPGIGRSMRSVTEAFF.

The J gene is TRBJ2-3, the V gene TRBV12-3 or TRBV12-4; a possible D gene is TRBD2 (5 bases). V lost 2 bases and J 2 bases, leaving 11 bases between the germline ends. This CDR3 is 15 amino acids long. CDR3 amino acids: CASSLSGFDTDTQYF. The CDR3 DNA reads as TGTGCCAGCAGTTTATCGGGGTTCGACACAGATACGCAGTATTTT.

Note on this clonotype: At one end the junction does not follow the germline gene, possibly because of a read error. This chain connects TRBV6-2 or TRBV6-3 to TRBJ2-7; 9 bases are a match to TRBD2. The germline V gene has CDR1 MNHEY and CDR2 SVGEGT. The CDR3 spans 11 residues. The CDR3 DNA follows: TGTGCCAGCAGTCAAAGCGGGAGGAGGAACTTC. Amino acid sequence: CASSQSGRRNF.

In DNA form, the CDR3 reads TGTGCCAGTTTACAGGGGAAGCACGGGGAGCTGTTTTTT. It codes for CASLQGKHGELFF. The rearrangement uses TRBV7-8 and TRBJ2-2; 7 bases line up with TRBD1. V was clipped by 9 bases and J by 7 bases; unmatched bases: 8. Germline V lookup: CDR1 SGHVS, CDR2 FQNEAQ. The CDR3 covers 13 residues.

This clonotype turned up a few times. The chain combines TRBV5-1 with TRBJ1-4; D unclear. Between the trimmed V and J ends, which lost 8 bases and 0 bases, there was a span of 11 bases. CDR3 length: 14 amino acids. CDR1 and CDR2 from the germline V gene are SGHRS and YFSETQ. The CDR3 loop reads CARSPNATNEKLFF. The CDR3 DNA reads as TGCGCCAGGAGCCCGAATGCAACTAATGAAAAACTGTTTTTT.

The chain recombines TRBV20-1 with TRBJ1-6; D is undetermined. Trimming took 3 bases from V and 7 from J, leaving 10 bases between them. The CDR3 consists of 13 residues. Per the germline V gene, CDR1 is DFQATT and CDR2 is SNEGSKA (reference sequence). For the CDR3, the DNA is TGCAGTGCTAGTGGGCTGACCAATTCACCCCTCCACTTT. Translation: CSASGLTNSPLHF.

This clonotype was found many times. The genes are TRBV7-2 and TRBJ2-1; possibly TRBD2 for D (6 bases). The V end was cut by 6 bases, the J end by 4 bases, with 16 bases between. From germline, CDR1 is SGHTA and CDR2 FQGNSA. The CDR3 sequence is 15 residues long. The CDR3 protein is CASRQGAGWYNEQFF. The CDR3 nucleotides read TGTGCCAGCAGACAAGGGGCGGGGTGGTACAATGAGCAGTTCTTC.